This passage covers 3 T cell receptor beta chains from one sample sequenced in a study of blood T cell repertoires in COVID-19. Sequencing was performed with immunoSEQ multiplex PCR; in TCRdb, only in-frame clones are kept and a portion is missing. The sample consists of over 200,000 clones, approximately 80% of them appearing once. What was sequenced was peripheral blood. The receptors stem from a woman of 80 years or more with COVID-19, enrolled during active disease.

This clone was counted many times. The chain has TRBV6-1 and TRBJ2-5; D gene unclear. V was cut by 3 bases and J by 1 base, with 9 bases left in between. This CDR3 has 14 residues. The germline CDR1 and CDR2 sequences are MNHNS and SASEGT. The CDR3 loop reads CASSDSRPQETQYF. The CDR3 nucleotides read TGTGCCAGCAGTGATAGCCGGCCCCAAGAGACCCAGTACTTC.

The chain combines TRBV19 with TRBJ2-1; maybe TRBD2 (5 bases). Germline V gives CDR1 LNHDA, CDR2 SQIVND (reference sequence). The CDR3 is made up of 15 amino acids. Trimming pared 5 bases from V and 0 bases from J, leaving 11 bases between. CDR3 protein: CASSWAGDSYNEQFF. The CDR3 DNA sequence: TGTGCCAGTAGTTGGGCGGGCGACTCCTACAATGAGCAGTTCTTC.

The genes are TRBV28 and TRBJ1-1; 8 nucleotides align to TRBD1. Per the germline V gene, CDR1 is MDHEN and CDR2 is SYDVKM. The CDR3 extends over 15 amino acids. Trimming cost V 6 bases and J 5 bases; bases outside gene matches: 11. The DNA of the CDR3 is TGTGCCAGCAGCCCCCAACTCAGGGGGCGGACTGAAGCTTTCTTT. Its protein product is CASSPQLRGRTEAFF.